The clone carrying this TCR beta chain has ten or more counts. What it recognizes is unknown. Individual cDNA molecules carried attached unique molecular identifiers. TCRdb fed the 5' RACE reads into MiXCR, producing one record per CDR3 protein. The data contain tens of thousands of distinct CDR3 sequences, 5% to 5.5% of them singletons. The V end was cut by 4 bases, the J end by 2 bases, with 6 bases between. The germline V gene encodes CDR1 KGHDR and CDR2 SFDVKD. This CDR3 is built from 13 residues. This sample stems from a study of early T cells in non-severe SARS-CoV-2 infection. Study summary: Sequencing was performed on bulk RNA from unsorted whole blood, leaving chains unpaired. Study-wide findings and caveats: Anti-spike CD8 responses were favored in VDJdb matching, and private and CD4 specificities were missed.

This TCR was sampled from an adult who was a healthcare worker with PCR-confirmed SARS-CoV-2 infection or an uninfected control (not recorded which). V gene TRBV24-1 combines with J gene TRBJ2-3; D is ambiguous. Sequenced here: whole blood, sampled at baseline. Here the CDR3 DNA reads TGTGCCACCAGTGAAACCCCCACAGATACGCAGTATTTT. Translation gives CATSETPTDTQYF.